The 11 T cell receptor beta chains in this list originate from one sample, sequenced in a study of shared clonotypes between healthy human individuals. The data were produced by immunoSEQ multiplex PCR, yet TCRdb's version contains in-frame clones alone and is incomplete. Of roughly 1,800,000 clones listed, roughly 94% are singletons. As defined, naive CD8 cells were CD45RO-negative and positively selected for CCR7, with terminally differentiated effector memory CD45RA+ cells excluded. What was sequenced was naive CD8+ T cells sorted from blood. Receptors originate from a man aged 18 to 35 in good health.

The V gene is TRBV25-1, the J gene TRBJ1-2, with no clear D. The V end lost 3 bases, the J end lost 2 bases, and 10 bases lay between the germline ends. Germline CDR1 reads MGHDK; CDR2 reads SYGVNS. The CDR3 contains 14 residues. For the CDR3, the DNA is TGTGCCAGCAGTGAGCAGTTCGGAAACTATGGCTACACCTTC. Protein sequence: CASSEQFGNYGYTF.

Details on this clone: The junction departs from germline at one end; a sequencing error may be responsible. The chain links TRBV7-7 to TRBJ2-1, with no clear D. This CDR3 contains 13 residues. Germline assignment: CDR1 SSHAT and CDR2 FNYEAQ (reference sequence). This CDR3 is CASSLAEDGEQFF. The CDR3 region has the DNA TGTGCTAGCAGCTTAGCAGAGGACGGGGAGCAGTTCTTC.

The chain combines TRBV18 with TRBJ2-3; maybe TRBD1 (6 bases). The CDR3 sequence is 17 residues long. Germline V CDR1 and CDR2: KGHSH, LQKENI. The ends were cut back, 0 bases at V and 4 bases at J, with 17 bases in the middle. The CDR3 DNA reads TGTGCCAGCTCACCACCCTTTGGTCTAGAGGGGGCAGATACGCAGTATTTT. Its protein is CASSPPFGLEGADTQYF.

V gene TRBV12-5 combines with J gene TRBJ1-1; maybe TRBD1 (5 bases). The V end lost 7 bases, the J end lost 8 bases, and 20 bases lay between the germline ends. CDR3 length equals 14 residues. Germline V gene sequence: CDR1 LGHNT, CDR2 FRNRAP. CDR3 protein: CASAPLGLLEEAFF. CDR3 DNA: TGTGCTAGTGCTCCCTTGGGACTCCTAGAAGAAGCTTTCTTT.

V and J are TRBV14 and TRBJ2-1, with 9 positions matching TRBD2. The junction had 7 bases not matched to a gene; V was cut back by 0 bases and J by 7 bases. Per germline, CDR1 SGHDN and CDR2 FVKESK. The CDR3 totals 16 residues. The CDR3 DNA follows: TGTGCCAGCAGCCAAGATGGCGGGGGGGCCAGGAATGAGCAGTTCTTC. Protein sequence: CASSQDGGGARNEQFF.

The chain employs TRBV27 and TRBJ2-7, with D possibly matching TRBD1 (6 bases). The germline V gene has CDR1 MNHEY and CDR2 SMNVEV (reference sequence). Trimming pared 3 bases from V and 0 bases from J, leaving 15 bases between. There are 16 residues in the CDR3. CDR3 loop: CASSFLTGGTSYEQYF. The CDR3 region has the DNA TGTGCCAGCAGTTTCCTGACAGGTGGGACCTCCTACGAGCAGTACTTC.

This chain uses TRBV6-1 with TRBJ1-4; 7 positions agree with TRBD1. Germline CDR1 MNHNS, CDR2 SASEGT. The CDR3 length is 14 residues. Unmatched junction bases numbered 7, after V lost 8 bases and J lost 4 bases. The CDR3: CASCTGQINEKLFF. DNA of the CDR3: TGTGCCAGCTGTACGGGACAGATTAATGAAAAACTGTTTTTT.

This clone was seen only a few times. The genes are TRBV7-8 and TRBJ2-2; a possible D gene is TRBD1 (6 bases). From germline, CDR1 is SGHVS and CDR2 FQNEAQ. The CDR3 runs 14 residues. Trimming pared 4 bases from V and 1 base from J, leaving 7 bases between. CDR3 bases: TGTGCCAGCAGCTGGACAGAGAACACCGGGGAGCTGTTTTTT. Translation: CASSWTENTGELFF. Supplemented by reference TRBV7-8 and TRBJ2-2, the full variable domain reads GAGVSQSPRYKVAKRGQDVALRCDPISGHVSLFWYQQALGQGPEFLTYFQNEAQLDKSGLPSDRFFAERPEGSVSTLKIQRTQQEDSAVYLCASSWTENTGELFFGEGSRLTVL.

The chain has TRBV5-6 and TRBJ2-1, with 8 bases that match TRBD2. J gave up 0 bases and V 0 bases, and 8 bases lay outside the gene matches. The length of the CDR3 is 18 residues. CDR1 is SGHDT, CDR2 YYEEEE, per germline. The CDR3 protein is CASSLELGGGSSYNEQFF. CDR3 DNA sequence: TGTGCCAGCAGCTTGGAGCTTGGCGGGGGGAGCTCCTACAATGAGCAGTTCTTC.

The chain uses TRBV5-5 and TRBJ2-2; 12 bases are shared with TRBD2. Looked up from germline, CDR1 is SGHKS and CDR2 is YYEKEE (reference sequence). CDR3 length: 19 amino acids. J was trimmed by 0 bases and V by 0 bases; bases with no gene match: 6. The CDR3 spells CASSLVPSGGAPNTGELFF. CDR3 coding DNA: TGTGCCAGCAGCTTGGTCCCTAGCGGGGGGGCACCGAACACCGGGGAGCTGTTTTTT.

This chain connects TRBV4-1 to TRBJ2-1; D is possibly TRBD1 or TRBD2 (6 bases each). This CDR3 has 15 residues. Germline CDR1 MGHRA, CDR2 YSYEKL. Trimming left V 7 bases short and J 5 bases short, with 18 bases between. The DNA for the CDR3 is TGCGCCAGCACCTTTTCGGGGGCGGGTGACAATGAGCAGTTCTTC. Translation gives CASTFSGAGDNEQFF.